The present T cell receptor beta chain was sequenced within a study of blood T cell repertoires in COVID-19. Background on the study: Acute-phase and convalescent COVID-19 samples originated in the United States, Italy and Spain. T cells, B-cell-depleted T cells, or PBMCs provided the cDNA or gDNA that served as material.

Per the original methods: Estimation of nucleated cell counts was performed using reference gene primer amplification. This table comes from immunoSEQ multiplex PCR, and its TCRdb copy is limited to in-frame clones, with some not included. The DNA gave D and trimming, while V, J and clone size come from that table. The sample shows just over 250,000 clones, 88% of them seen only once. Trimming shortened V by 0 bases and J by 0 bases, and 5 bases separated the two germline ends. Germline CDR1 and CDR2: SGHRS and YFSETQ. This CDR3 has 14 residues. The genes are TRBV5-1 and TRBJ2-3, with unresolved D. Sequencing was done on a sample of peripheral blood. This receptor was taken from a man in his sixties who had recovered from COVID-19. The CDR3 protein is CASSLASSTDTQYF. For the CDR3, the DNA is TGCGCCAGCAGCTTGGCGAGTAGCACAGATACGCAGTATTTT.